The 23 T cell receptor beta chains in this list originate from one sample, sequenced in a study of blood T cells in healthy people across ages. A second 7 to 11 cycle PCR used barcoded and J-beta primers. TCRdb ran MiXCR on the 5' RACE reads and lists one entry per CDR3 protein. Of about 1.7 million distinct CDR3 sequences detected, over 25% appear once; the ten largest clones hold 7.7%. The sequenced material came from blood. These receptors all stem from a woman aged 25 to 39 in good health.

The chain uses TRBV10-3 and TRBJ2-7; 9 positions agree with TRBD1. V lost 7 bases, J lost 6 bases, and 7 bases stayed unmatched. The CDR3 totals 13 residues. Germline V lookup: CDR1 ENHRY, CDR2 SYGVKD. The CDR3 loop is CAIKGDREAEQYF. The CDR3 coding sequence is TGTGCCATCAAAGGGGACAGGGAGGCCGAGCAGTACTTC.

This clonotype was detected a few times. The chain carries TRBV3-1 and TRBJ2-7; unclear D gene. V lost 3 bases and J lost 3, with 9 bases in between. The CDR3 runs 13 residues. Germline-derived CDR1 and CDR2 are LGHDT and YNNKEL (reference sequence). The CDR3 reads CASSHDVLYEQYF. The CDR3 DNA reads as TGTGCCAGCAGCCATGACGTACTCTACGAGCAGTACTTC.

Of note for this clonotype: A much larger clone is a single base away; this may be a read error. The chain combines TRBV28 with TRBJ2-1, with D unresolved. The CDR3 runs 12 residues. Germline V gives CDR1 MDHEN, CDR2 SYDVKM. The chain's CDR3 is CASSPSRIERFF. DNA for the CDR3: TGTGCCAGCAGCCCATCTCGTATTGAGCGGTTCTTC.

On this clonotype itself: At one end, the junction sequence differs from germline, possibly due to a read error. This sequence joins TRBV6-1 and TRBJ2-4; D is tentatively TRBD1 or TRBD2 (6 bases each). The assigned J gene may be wrong: the sequence end matches TRBJ2-7 better. The germline CDR1 and CDR2 sequences are MNHNS and SASEGT. CDR3 size: 15 residues. Here the CDR3 DNA reads TGTGCCAGCAGACTACAGGGACGGGACTCCCACGAGCAGTACTTC. This translates into CASRLQGRDSHEQYF.

Many counts were recorded for this clonotype. This chain connects TRBV10-3 to TRBJ2-5; no definite D call. This CDR3 region has 10 residues. V lost 8 bases, J lost 1 base, and 2 bases lay in between. The germline V gene has CDR1 ENHRY and CDR2 SYGVKD. The CDR3 nucleotides read TGTGCCATCGGCCAAGAGACCCAGTACTTC. It codes for CAIGQETQYF.

This chain uses TRBV4-1 with TRBJ2-3; no reliable D call. The CDR3 spans 14 residues. Germline lookup yields CDR1 MGHRA and CDR2 YSYEKL. The ends were cut back, 0 bases at V and 5 bases at J, with 9 bases in the middle. CDR3 residues: CASSQDPSGDTQYF. CDR3 nucleotide sequence: TGCGCCAGCAGCCAAGATCCTAGTGGAGATACGCAGTATTTT.

The CDR3 spells CATSRADSNTEAFF. In nucleotides, the CDR3 is TGTGCCACCAGCAGGGCCGACAGCAACACTGAAGCTTTCTTT. The rearrangement uses TRBV15 and TRBJ1-1, with TRBD1 as a possible D gene (5 bases). The CDR3 totals 14 residues. V lost 3 bases to trimming and J lost 2 bases, with 10 bases between them. The germline V gene encodes CDR1 LNHNV and CDR2 YYDKDF (reference sequence). The whole variable domain, remainder taken from reference TRBV15 and TRBJ1-1, is DAMVIQNPRYQVTQFGKPVTLSCSQTLNHNVMYWYQQKSSQAPKLLFHYYDKDFNNEADTPDNFQSRRPNTSFCFLDIRSPGLGDTAMYLCATSRADSNTEAFFGQGTRLTVV.

V and J are TRBV7-9 and TRBJ2-7; D may be TRBD1 (6 bases). There are 15 residues in the CDR3. Per the germline V gene, CDR1 is SEHNR and CDR2 is FQNEAQ (reference sequence). Between the trimmed V and J ends, which lost 4 bases and 4 bases, there was a span of 17 bases. The CDR3 region is CASSSGRGRGYEQYF. CDR3 DNA sequence: TGTGCCAGCAGCTCCGGCCGGGGCAGGGGATACGAGCAGTACTTC.

As to this clonotype: One end of the junction varies from germline; a read error may be responsible. The gene calls are TRBV20-1 and TRBJ2-1; D call uncertain. The CDR3 loop spans 13 amino acids. The germline V gene has CDR1 DFQATT and CDR2 SNEGSKA (reference sequence). The CDR3 loop reads CSARDPPGNERFF. Written as DNA, the CDR3 is TGCAGTGCTAGAGATCCCCCAGGCAATGAGCGGTTCTTC.

As to this clonotype: An end of the junction differs from the germline gene, which may be a read error. The CDR3 DNA is TGTGCCAGCAGTGAACCGGGACAGGGGAAGACCCAGGACTTC. The encoded protein is CASSEPGQGKTQDF. This chain joins TRBV25-1 and TRBJ2-7; 10 bases line up with TRBD1. CDR1 MGHDK and CDR2 SYGVNS come from the germline V gene. CDR3 length equals 14 residues.

This clonotype was recorded a few times. The chain uses TRBV7-3 and TRBJ2-1, with 7 bases matching TRBD2. V lost 0 bases to trimming and J lost 8 bases; unmatched junction nucleotides: 10. From germline, CDR1 is SGHTA and CDR2 FQGTGA. The CDR3 is made up of 16 amino acids. The CDR3 nucleotides read TGTGCCAGCAGCTTAACGTATGGCGGGGGAATCGATGAGCAGTTCTTC. It encodes CASSLTYGGGIDEQFF. Full variable domain (remainder filled in from reference TRBV7-3 and TRBJ2-1): GAGVSQTPSNKVTEKGKYVELRCDPISGHTALYWYRQSLGQGPEFLIYFQGTGAADDSGLPNDRFFAVRPEGSVSTLKIQRTERGDSAVYLCASSLTYGGGIDEQFFGPGTRLTVL.

This clonotype was recorded many times. The V call is TRBV29-1, the J call TRBJ1-2; 7 bases map to TRBD1. V shed 8 bases, J shed 1 base, and the junction held 7 bases outside the gene matches. From germline, CDR1 is SQVTM and CDR2 ANQGSEA. This CDR3 is 13 amino acids long. The CDR3 is CSHKGQINYGYTF. The CDR3 DNA reads as TGCAGCCACAAGGGACAGATTAACTATGGCTACACCTTC.

The count of this clonotype is one. The chain joins TRBV4-2 to TRBJ1-5, with a tentative D call TRBD1 (5 bases). CDR1 is LGHNA, CDR2 YNFKEQ, per germline. This CDR3 region has 22 residues. With 4 bases removed from V and 0 bases from J, the gap between germline ends came to 31 bases. The CDR3 nucleotides read TGTGCCAGCAGCCCCTTGGGGGGGGTGACCGGAGAGGAAAATTATAGCAATCAGCCCCAGCATTTT. It translates to CASSPLGGVTGEENYSNQPQHF.

J is TRBJ1-5 and V is TRBV27, with 7 bases fitting TRBD1. The CDR3 extends over 17 amino acids. V was pared by 0 bases and J by 6 bases, with 11 bases of the junction left unmatched. Germline V gene sequence: CDR1 MNHEY, CDR2 SMNVEV (reference sequence). For the CDR3, the DNA is TGTGCCAGCAGTTTATCGCCAGGGGGAGGGGGTTTTCAGCCCCAGCATTTT. Translating it yields CASSLSPGGGGFQPQHF.

This clonotype was seen many times. The chain combines TRBV29-1 with TRBJ2-7; weak D call: TRBD2 (5 bases). Germline CDR1 SQVTM, CDR2 ANQGSEA. Trimming removed 6 bases at V and 3 bases at J, with 12 bases between. CDR3 length: 12 amino acids. CDR3 coding DNA: TGCAGCGTCCCGGGAAATGTCTACGAGCAGTACTTC. This gives the protein CSVPGNVYEQYF.

The rearrangement uses TRBV24-1 and TRBJ2-1; 10 bases align to TRBD1. The CDR3 contains 13 residues. V was pared by 10 bases and J by 5 bases, with 4 bases of the junction left unmatched. Per the germline V gene, CDR1 is KGHDR and CDR2 is SFDVKD. CDR3 region: CATKGQGNNEQFF. The CDR3 DNA reads as TGTGCCACTAAGGGACAGGGGAACAATGAGCAGTTCTTC.

To note about this clonotype: A much larger clone lies one base from this, so it may be a read error. The CDR3 coding sequence is TGCAGCGTTGATGGGGCAGGAGCATACCAAGAGACCCAGTACTTC. Protein product: CSVDGAGAYQETQYF. The chain combines TRBV29-1 with TRBJ2-5, with D possibly being TRBD1 (5 bases). CDR1 and CDR2 from the germline V gene are SQVTM and ANQGSEA. Trimming removed 3 bases at V and 0 bases at J, with 14 bases between. The CDR3 is made up of 15 amino acids.

As concerns this clonotype: A much larger clonotype is one base distant, so this may be a read error. CDR3 amino acids: CACSGGTLQETQYF. CDR3 sequence (DNA): TGCGCCTGCAGCGGAGGGACACTCCAAGAGACCCAGTACTTC. The chain has TRBV5-1 and TRBJ2-5; D is possibly TRBD1 or TRBD2 (6 bases each). This CDR3 comprises 14 residues. Germline V gene sequence: CDR1 SGHRS, CDR2 YFSETQ.

In this sample, this clonotype turned up a few times. J is TRBJ1-1 and V is TRBV5-1; weak D call: TRBD1 (6 bases). The CDR3 loop spans 14 amino acids. Germline V gene sequence: CDR1 SGHRS, CDR2 YFSETQ. V lost 5 bases and J 3 bases, leaving 14 bases between the germline ends. The DNA for the CDR3 is TGCGCCAGCAGTTCCGGACAGTATGACACTGAAGCTTTCTTT. Encoded protein: CASSSGQYDTEAFF.

On this clonotype itself: A much larger clone differs from this one at a single base, so this may be a read error. The V gene is TRBV5-1, the J gene TRBJ2-4; TRBD1 aligns across 9 bases. Germline V gene data show CDR1 as SGHRS and CDR2 as YFSETQ. The CDR3 has 14 amino acids. In DNA form, the CDR3 reads TGCGCCAGCAGCCTGGACAGGGGCAAAAACACTCAGTACTTC. It yields the protein CASSLDRGKNTQYF.

This clonotype was recorded many times. The chain carries TRBV3-1 and TRBJ2-7; D tentatively reads TRBD1 or TRBD2 (5 bases each). This CDR3 is built from 16 residues. Trimming pared 0 bases from V and 5 bases from J, leaving 17 bases between. CDR1 and CDR2 from the germline V gene are LGHDT and YNNKEL (reference sequence). For the CDR3, the DNA is TGTGCCAGCAGCCAAGATAGCGCAGGGCAAACGGACGAGCAGTACTTC. Translation gives CASSQDSAGQTDEQYF.

This clonotype was found many times. The rearrangement uses TRBV7-2 and TRBJ2-1; 8 bases align to TRBD2. J lost 5 bases, V lost 5 bases, and 8 bases had no gene match. This CDR3 spans 15 amino acids. Germline assignment: CDR1 SGHTA and CDR2 FQGNSA. CDR3 protein: CASSIQAGGDNEQFF. Here the CDR3 DNA reads TGTGCCAGCAGCATCCAGGCGGGAGGCGACAATGAGCAGTTCTTC.

The J gene is TRBJ1-2, the V gene TRBV27, with a tentative D call TRBD1 (5 bases). The CDR3 is 17 residues long. The V gene's germline CDR1 is MNHEY and CDR2 SMNVEV (reference sequence). Deletions cut 6 bases from V and 7 bases from J, with 27 bases between. In DNA form, the CDR3 reads TGTGCCAGCAGACGTAGTCCGGGACGCGGGATTCAGGGTGGCTACACCTTC. This sequence encodes CASRRSPGRGIQGGYTF.